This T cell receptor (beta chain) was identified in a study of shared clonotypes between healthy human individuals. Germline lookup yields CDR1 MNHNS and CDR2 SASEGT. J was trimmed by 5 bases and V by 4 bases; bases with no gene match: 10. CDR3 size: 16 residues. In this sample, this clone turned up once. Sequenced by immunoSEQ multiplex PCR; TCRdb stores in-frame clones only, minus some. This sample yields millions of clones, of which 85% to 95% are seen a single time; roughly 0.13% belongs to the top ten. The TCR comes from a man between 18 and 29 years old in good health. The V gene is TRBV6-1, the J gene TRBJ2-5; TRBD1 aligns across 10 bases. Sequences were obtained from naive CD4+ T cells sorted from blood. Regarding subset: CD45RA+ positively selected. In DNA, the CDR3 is TGTGCCAGCAGTGTTAGGGGGACAGGGGAGGTCGAGACCCAGTACTTC. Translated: CASSVRGTGEVETQYF.